Sequencing of this T cell receptor beta chain was carried out in a study of shared clonotypes between healthy human individuals. This CDR3 has 17 residues. Germline V gene sequence: CDR1 MNHNS, CDR2 SASEGT. Losses at the gene ends were 2 bases for V and 5 bases for J; bases not matched to a gene: 8. Assay: immunoSEQ multiplex PCR; the TCRdb copy retains only in-frame clones and omits some. The table records 2 million to 2.5 million clones, roughly 95% of them present only once. The count of this clone is one. This receptor was taken from a man in his late teens or twenties in good health. The chain joins TRBV6-1 to TRBJ2-5; 13 positions match TRBD2. The specimen sequenced was naive CD4+ T cells sorted from blood. Specified subset: CD45RA+ positively selected. The chain's CDR3 is CASSERGTSGAGETQYF. In DNA, the CDR3 is TGTGCCAGCAGTGAAAGAGGGACTAGCGGGGCCGGGGAGACCCAGTACTTC.